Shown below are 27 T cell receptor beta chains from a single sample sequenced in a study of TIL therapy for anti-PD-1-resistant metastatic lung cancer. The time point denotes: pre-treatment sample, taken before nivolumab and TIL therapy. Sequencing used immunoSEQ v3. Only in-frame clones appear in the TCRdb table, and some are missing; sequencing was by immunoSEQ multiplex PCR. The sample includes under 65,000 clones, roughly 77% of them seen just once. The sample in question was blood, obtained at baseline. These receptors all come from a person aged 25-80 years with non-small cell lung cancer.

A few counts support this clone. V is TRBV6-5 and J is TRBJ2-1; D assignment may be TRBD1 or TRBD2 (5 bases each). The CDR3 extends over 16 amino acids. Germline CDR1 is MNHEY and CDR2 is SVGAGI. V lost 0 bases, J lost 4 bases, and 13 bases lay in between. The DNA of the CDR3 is TGTGCCAGCAGTTACTCGAGGGGCGGAACTTACAATGAGCAGTTCTTC. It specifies CASSYSRGGTYNEQFF.

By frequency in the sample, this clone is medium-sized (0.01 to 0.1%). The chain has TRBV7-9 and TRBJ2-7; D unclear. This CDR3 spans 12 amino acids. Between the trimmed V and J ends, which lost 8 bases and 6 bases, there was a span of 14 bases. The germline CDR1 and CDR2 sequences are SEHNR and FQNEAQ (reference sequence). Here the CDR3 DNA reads TGTGCCAGCGGAGAGACACGGAGCGAGCAGTACTTC. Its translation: CASGETRSEQYF.

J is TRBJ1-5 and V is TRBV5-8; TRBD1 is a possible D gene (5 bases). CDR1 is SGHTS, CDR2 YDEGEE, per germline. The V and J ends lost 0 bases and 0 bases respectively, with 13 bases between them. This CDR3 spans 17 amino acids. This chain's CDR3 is CASSLVQGTYSNQPQHF. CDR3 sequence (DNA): TGTGCCAGCAGCTTGGTTCAAGGGACCTATAGCAATCAGCCCCAGCATTTT.

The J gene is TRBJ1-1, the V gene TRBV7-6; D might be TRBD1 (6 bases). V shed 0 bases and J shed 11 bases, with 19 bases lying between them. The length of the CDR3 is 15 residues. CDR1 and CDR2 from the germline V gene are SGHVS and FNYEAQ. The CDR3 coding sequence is TGTGCCAGCAGCTTAGCGGGACACCCAAAAAGGGAGGCTTTCTTT. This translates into CASSLAGHPKREAFF.

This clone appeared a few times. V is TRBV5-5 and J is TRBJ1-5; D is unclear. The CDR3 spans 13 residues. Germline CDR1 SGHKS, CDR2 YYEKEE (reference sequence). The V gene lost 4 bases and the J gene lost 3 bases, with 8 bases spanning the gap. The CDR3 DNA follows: TGTGCCAGCAGCCCCTTGGCCAATCAGCCCCAGCATTTT. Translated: CASSPLANQPQHF.

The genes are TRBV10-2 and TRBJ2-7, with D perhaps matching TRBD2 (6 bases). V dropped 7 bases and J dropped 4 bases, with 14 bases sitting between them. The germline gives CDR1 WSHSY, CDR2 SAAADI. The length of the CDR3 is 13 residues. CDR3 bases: TGCGCCAGCAACCCGGGACTGGTATACGAGCAGTACTTC. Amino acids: CASNPGLVYEQYF.

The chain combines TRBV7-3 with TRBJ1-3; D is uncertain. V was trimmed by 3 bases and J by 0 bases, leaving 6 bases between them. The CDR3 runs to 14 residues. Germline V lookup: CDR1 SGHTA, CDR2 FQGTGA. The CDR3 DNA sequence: TGTGCCAGCAGCTTCTCCCCCTCTGGAAACACCATATATTTT. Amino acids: CASSFSPSGNTIYF.

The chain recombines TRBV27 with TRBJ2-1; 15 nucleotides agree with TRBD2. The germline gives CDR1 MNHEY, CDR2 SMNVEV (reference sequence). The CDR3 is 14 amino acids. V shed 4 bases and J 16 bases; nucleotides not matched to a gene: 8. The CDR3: CASSSRTSGGECFF. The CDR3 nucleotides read TGTGCCAGCAGTTCCAGGACTAGCGGGGGGGAGTGTTTCTTC.

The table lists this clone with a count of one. CDR3 amino acids: CASSPQREDTEAFF. CDR3 in DNA: TGCGCCAGCAGCCCCCAAAGGGAGGACACTGAAGCTTTCTTT. V usage is TRBV4-3 and J usage is TRBJ1-1; D unclear. The CDR3 sequence is 14 residues long. The germline V and J ends were trimmed by 4 bases and 3 bases, with 12 bases remaining between them. Germline-derived CDR1 and CDR2 are LGHNA and YSLEER.

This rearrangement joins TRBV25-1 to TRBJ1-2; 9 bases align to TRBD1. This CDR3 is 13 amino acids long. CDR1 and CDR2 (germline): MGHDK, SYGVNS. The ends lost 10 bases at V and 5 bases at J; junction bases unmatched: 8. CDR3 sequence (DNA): TGTGCCACCCCCTCGGGGACAGGGTATGGCTACACCTTC. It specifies CATPSGTGYGYTF.

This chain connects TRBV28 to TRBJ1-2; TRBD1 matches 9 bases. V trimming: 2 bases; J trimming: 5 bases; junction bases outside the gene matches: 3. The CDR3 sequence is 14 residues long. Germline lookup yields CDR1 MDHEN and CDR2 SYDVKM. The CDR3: CASSLPDRGYGYTF. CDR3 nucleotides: TGTGCCAGCAGTTTACCAGACAGGGGGTATGGCTACACCTTC.

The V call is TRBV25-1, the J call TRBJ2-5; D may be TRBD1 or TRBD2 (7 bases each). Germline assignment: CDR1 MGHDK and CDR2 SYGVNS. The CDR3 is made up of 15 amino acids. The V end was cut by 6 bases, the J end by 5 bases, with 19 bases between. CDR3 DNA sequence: TGTGCCAGCAGCCGCAAGGGAGGGGGCAGGGAGACCCAGTACTTC. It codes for CASSRKGGGRETQYF.

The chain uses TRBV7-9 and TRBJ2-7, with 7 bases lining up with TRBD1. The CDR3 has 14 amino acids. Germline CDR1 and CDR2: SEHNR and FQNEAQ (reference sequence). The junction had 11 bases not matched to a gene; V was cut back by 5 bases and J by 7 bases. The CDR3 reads CASSPSTGRGEQYF. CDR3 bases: TGTGCCAGCAGCCCCTCGACAGGGCGAGGGGAGCAGTACTTC.

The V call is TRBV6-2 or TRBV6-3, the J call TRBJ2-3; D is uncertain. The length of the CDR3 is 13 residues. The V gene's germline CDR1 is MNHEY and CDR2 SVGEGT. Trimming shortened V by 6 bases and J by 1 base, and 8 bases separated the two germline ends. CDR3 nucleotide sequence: TGTGCCAGCAGCCCCAGTCGCACAGATACGCAGTATTTT. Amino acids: CASSPSRTDTQYF.

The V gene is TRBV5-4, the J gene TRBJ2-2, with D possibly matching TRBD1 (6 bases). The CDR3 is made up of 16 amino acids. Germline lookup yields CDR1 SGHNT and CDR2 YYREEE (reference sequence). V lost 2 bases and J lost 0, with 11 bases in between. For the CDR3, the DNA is TGTGCCAGCAGCTTTAGTAGGGGGACGAACACCGGGGAGCTGTTTTTT. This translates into CASSFSRGTNTGELFF.

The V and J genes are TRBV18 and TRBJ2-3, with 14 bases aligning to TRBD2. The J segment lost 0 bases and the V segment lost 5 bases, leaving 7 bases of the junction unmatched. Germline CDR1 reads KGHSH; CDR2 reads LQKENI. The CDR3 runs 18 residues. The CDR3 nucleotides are TGTGCCAGCTCAATTCTCGGGACTAGCGGGGGCAGCACAGATACGCAGTATTTT. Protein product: CASSILGTSGGSTDTQYF. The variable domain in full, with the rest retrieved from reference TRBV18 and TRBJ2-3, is NAGVMQNPRHLVRRRGQEARLRCSPMKGHSHVYWYRQLPEEGLKFMVYLQKENIIDESGMPKERFSAEFPKEGPSILRIQQVVRGDSAAYFCASSILGTSGGSTDTQYFGPGTRLTVL.

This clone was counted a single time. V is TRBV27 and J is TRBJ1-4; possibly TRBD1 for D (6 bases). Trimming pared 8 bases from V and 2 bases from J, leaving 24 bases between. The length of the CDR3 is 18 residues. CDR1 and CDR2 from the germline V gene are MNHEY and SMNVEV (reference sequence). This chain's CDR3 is CASRESSRGSYTNEKLFF. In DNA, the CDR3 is TGTGCCAGCCGTGAGAGCAGCAGGGGAAGTTACACTAATGAAAAACTGTTTTTT.

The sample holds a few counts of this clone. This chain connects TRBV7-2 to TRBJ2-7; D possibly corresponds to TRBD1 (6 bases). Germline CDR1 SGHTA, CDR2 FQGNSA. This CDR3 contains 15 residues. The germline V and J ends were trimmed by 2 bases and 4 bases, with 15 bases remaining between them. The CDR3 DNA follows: TGTGCCAGCAGCTTACAAGGGGGAACCTTATACGAGCAGTACTTC. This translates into CASSLQGGTLYEQYF.

CDR3 nucleotides: TGTGCCAGCAGTTTTGGCGGGTTAAACAAAAACATTCAGTACTTC. This encodes CASSFGGLNKNIQYF. This chain joins TRBV27 and TRBJ2-4; D might be TRBD2 (5 bases). The CDR3 has 15 amino acids. Germline V gives CDR1 MNHEY, CDR2 SMNVEV (reference sequence). Trimming removed 3 bases at V and 3 bases at J, with 12 bases between.

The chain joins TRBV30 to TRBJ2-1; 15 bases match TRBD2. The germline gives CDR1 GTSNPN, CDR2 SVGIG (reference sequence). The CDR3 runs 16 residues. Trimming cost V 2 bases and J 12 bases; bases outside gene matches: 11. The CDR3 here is CAWSRRGLAGGSAQFF. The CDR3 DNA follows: TGTGCCTGGAGTAGACGAGGACTAGCGGGGGGGAGTGCGCAGTTCTTC. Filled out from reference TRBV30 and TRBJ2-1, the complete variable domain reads SQTIHQWPATLVQPVGSPLSLECTVEGTSNPNLYWYRQAAGRGLQLLFYSVGIGQISSEVPQNLSASRPQDRQFILSSKKLLLSDSGFYLCAWSRRGLAGGSAQFFGPGTRLTVL.

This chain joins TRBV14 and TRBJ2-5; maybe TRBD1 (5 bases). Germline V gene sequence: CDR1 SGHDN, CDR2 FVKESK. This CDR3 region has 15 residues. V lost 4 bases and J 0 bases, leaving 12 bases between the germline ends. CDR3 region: CASSPRALYQETQYF. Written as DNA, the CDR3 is TGTGCCAGCAGCCCCAGGGCCCTGTACCAAGAGACCCAGTACTTC.

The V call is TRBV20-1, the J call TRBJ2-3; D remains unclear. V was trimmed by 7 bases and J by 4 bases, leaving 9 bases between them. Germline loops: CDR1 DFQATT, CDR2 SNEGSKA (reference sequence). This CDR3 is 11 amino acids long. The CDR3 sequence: CSEKGPDTQYF. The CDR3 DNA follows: TGCAGTGAGAAGGGTCCAGATACGCAGTATTTT.

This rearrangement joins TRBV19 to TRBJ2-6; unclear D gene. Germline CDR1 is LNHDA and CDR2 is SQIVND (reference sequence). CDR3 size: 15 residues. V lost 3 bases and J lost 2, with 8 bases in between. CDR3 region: CASSISLTGANVLTF. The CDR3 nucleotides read TGTGCCAGTAGTATCTCACTTACTGGGGCCAACGTCCTGACTTTC.

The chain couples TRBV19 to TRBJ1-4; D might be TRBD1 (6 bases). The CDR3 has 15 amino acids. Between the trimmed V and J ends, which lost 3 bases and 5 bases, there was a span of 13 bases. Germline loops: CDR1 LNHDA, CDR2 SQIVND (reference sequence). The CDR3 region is CASSMQLGANEKLFF. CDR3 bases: TGTGCCAGTAGTATGCAGTTGGGGGCAAATGAAAAACTGTTTTTT.

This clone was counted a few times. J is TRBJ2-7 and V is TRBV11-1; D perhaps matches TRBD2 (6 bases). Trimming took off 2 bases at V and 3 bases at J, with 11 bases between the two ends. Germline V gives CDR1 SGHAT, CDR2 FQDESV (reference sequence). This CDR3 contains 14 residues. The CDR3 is CASSLRGNHYEQYF. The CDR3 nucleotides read TGTGCCAGCAGCTTACGGGGGAACCACTACGAGCAGTACTTC.

The CDR3 spells CASSYGVYLNTGELFF. CDR3 coding DNA: TGTGCCAGCAGTTACGGGGTCTATCTGAACACCGGGGAGCTGTTTTTT. The chain has TRBV6-5 and TRBJ2-2; no definite D call. Trimming shortened V by 2 bases and J by 1 base, and 11 bases separated the two germline ends. This CDR3 comprises 16 residues. CDR1 MNHEY and CDR2 SVGAGI come from the germline V gene.

The DNA for the CDR3 is TGTGCCAGCAGCACCAGAGGGGGAGGTGGAAAACTGTTTTTT. Amino acids: CASSTRGGGGKLFF. The chain is built from TRBV7-2 and TRBJ1-4; perhaps TRBD1 as D (6 bases). CDR1 and CDR2 from the germline V gene are SGHTA and FQGNSA. Deletions cut 5 bases from V and 10 bases from J, with 17 bases between. The CDR3 has 14 amino acids.